These T cell receptor beta chains were read from a single sample in a study of T cell responses to AZD1222 COVID-19 vaccine. Here immunoSEQ multiplex PCR was the method, and the copy in TCRdb shows in-frame clones only, minus some. The table records about 78,000 clones, over 80% of them present only once. Sequenced here: peripheral blood, sampled on day 0 of AZD1222 vaccination. These receptors all come from an adult in good health. The CDR3 runs from the conserved cysteine through the conserved F or W. A D gene is named only where the DNA matches it firmly. Expanded clones get a size class; other rows say once, few or many, or leave the size out.

j_gene	v_gene	abundance	d_gene	CDR3nt	CDR3aa
TRBJ1-5	TRBV28	-	-	TGTGCCAGCAGTTTACGGCCGGGAGATAGCAATCAGCCCCAGCATTTT	CASSLRPGDSNQPQHF
TRBJ1-1	TRBV6-5	few	-	TGTGCCAGCAGTACATTGGGGCCTCACACTGAAGCTTTCTTT	CASSTLGPHTEAFF
TRBJ1-2	TRBV18	-	-	TGTGCCAGCTCACCCCCGAAAGGAACTAACTATGGCTACACCTTC	CASSPPKGTNYGYTF
TRBJ1-5	TRBV7-6	-	-	TGTGCCAGCAGCTTAAGACTTTTAGGGACACAGGCCCCAGGTAATCAGCCCCAGCATTTT	CASSLRLLGTQAPGNQPQHF
TRBJ2-3	TRBV4-1	-	-	TGCGCCAGCAGCCAAGATAATGGAGCGAGCACAGATACGCAGTATTTT	CASSQDNGASTDTQYF
TRBJ2-2	TRBV7-9	-	-	TGTGCCAGCAGCGCGGACGGCGGGGAGCTGTTTTTT	CASSADGGELFF
TRBJ1-2	TRBV29-1	few	TRBD1	TGCAGCGCCGGTGGCGGGACAGGGGGCAACTATGGCTACACCTTC	CSAGGGTGGNYGYTF
TRBJ1-2	TRBV5-6	-	-	TGTGCCAGCAGCTTGGGTTCGGGCCAGCACGGCTACACCTTC	CASSLGSGQHGYTF
TRBJ1-1	TRBV18	-	-	TGTGCCAGCTCACCAGAGACAGACCGAAACACTGAAGCTTTCTTT	CASSPETDRNTEAFF
TRBJ2-1	TRBV3-1/TRBV3-2	few	TRBD2	TGTGCCAGCAGCACACACGGGGGAGGGCGGGGAAATGAGCAGTTCTTC	CASSTHGGGRGNEQFF
TRBJ1-1	TRBV6-1	-	-	TGTGCCAGCAGTGAAGGCGACCGGATGAACACTGAAGCTTTCTTT	CASSEGDRMNTEAFF
TRBJ2-1	TRBV7-9	-	TRBD2	TGTGCCAGTCGGGGGGACCACAATGAGCAGTTCTTC	CASRGDHNEQFF